The 24 T cell receptor beta chains given below trace back to one sample, sequenced in a study of blood T cell repertoires in COVID-19. TCRdb's copy holds only in-frame clones and misses some; the assay was immunoSEQ multiplex PCR. The top ten clones hold 25% to 30% of a sample with 60,000 to 85,000 clones, about nine tenths of them seen once. The sample taken for sequencing was peripheral blood. The source is a woman older than 75 with active or convalescent COVID-19.

This clone was observed a few times. The rearrangement links TRBV7-8 to TRBJ2-6, with 11 bases aligning to TRBD1. The CDR3 extends over 18 amino acids. J was trimmed by 2 bases and V by 1 base; bases with no gene match: 4. Germline CDR1 reads SGHVS; CDR2 reads FQNEAQ. CDR3 nucleotides: TGTGCCAGCAGCTTAGGGGACAGGGGGTTAGCTGGGGCCAACGTCCTGACTTTC. Its protein is CASSLGDRGLAGANVLTF.

The chain combines TRBV29-1 with TRBJ1-6; 7 bases align to TRBD1. From germline, CDR1 is SQVTM and CDR2 ANQGSEA. Germline trimming cut 4 bases from V and 5 bases from J; bases unmatched to any gene: 2. This CDR3 is 13 amino acids long. The CDR3 here is CSVGDRHNSPLHF. The CDR3 DNA follows: TGCAGCGTTGGGGACAGACATAATTCACCCCTCCACTTT.

V usage is TRBV3-1 (or the pseudogene TRBV3-2) and J usage is TRBJ2-5; TRBD2 is a possible D gene (5 bases). Trimming shortened V by 1 base and J by 3 bases, and 6 bases separated the two germline ends. CDR1 LGHDT and CDR2 YNNKEL come from the germline V gene (reference sequence). The CDR3 contains 13 residues. DNA of the CDR3: TGTGCCAGCAGCCAAGCGAGGGAAGAGACCCAGTACTTC. It codes for CASSQAREETQYF.

The rearrangement links TRBV29-1 to TRBJ1-3; D gene unclear. Trimming removed 0 bases at V and 0 bases at J, with 12 bases between. Germline-derived CDR1 and CDR2 are SQVTM and ANQGSEA. The CDR3 is 16 amino acids. The CDR3 bases are TGCAGCGTTGAAGACGGGCGAGGGATCTCTGGAAACACCATATATTTT. This codes for CSVEDGRGISGNTIYF.

The V call is TRBV19, the J call TRBJ2-4; a possible D gene is TRBD2 (5 bases). The CDR3 is made up of 14 amino acids. Trimming cost V 8 bases and J 3 bases, with 14 bases left between them. Germline loops: CDR1 LNHDA, CDR2 SQIVND (reference sequence). CDR3 sequence: CASEGRVFKNIQYF. CDR3 DNA sequence: TGTGCCAGTGAGGGCAGAGTCTTCAAAAACATTCAGTACTTC.

This clone was counted once. The chain joins TRBV11-2 to TRBJ2-7; TRBD2 matches 12 bases. The CDR3 loop spans 17 amino acids. After removal of 3 bases from V and 2 bases from J, the junction contained 8 bases not matched to a gene. Per germline, CDR1 SGHAT and CDR2 FQNNGV. CDR3 in amino acids: CASSFRLAGAITYEQYF. In nucleotides, the CDR3 is TGTGCCAGCAGCTTTCGACTAGCGGGGGCGATAACCTACGAGCAGTACTTC. The full variable domain, its missing parts supplied by reference TRBV11-2 and TRBJ2-7, is EAGVAQSPRYKIIEKRQSVAFWCNPISGHATLYWYQQILGQGPKLLIQFQNNGVVDDSQLPKDRFSAERLKGVDSTLKIQPAKLEDSAVYLCASSFRLAGAITYEQYFGPGTRLTVT.

The chain has TRBV10-2 and TRBJ1-1; D is undetermined. CDR1 is WSHSY and CDR2 is SAAADI in the germline V gene. The germline V and J ends were trimmed by 7 bases and 4 bases, with 16 bases remaining between them. The CDR3 is 14 residues long. The CDR3 region is CASILSLEGTEAFF. CDR3 nucleotides: TGCGCCAGCATCTTATCCCTGGAGGGCACTGAAGCTTTCTTT.

V and J are TRBV9 and TRBJ1-1, with TRBD1 as a possible D gene (5 bases). The germline V gene encodes CDR1 SGDLS and CDR2 YYNGEE. V was shortened by 0 bases and J by 3 bases, with 15 bases between the two germline ends. The CDR3 is 16 amino acids. The CDR3 here is CASSVALRGGDTEAFF. The CDR3 region has the DNA TGTGCCAGCAGCGTAGCTCTGCGGGGCGGGGACACTGAAGCTTTCTTT.

Here the CDR3 DNA reads TGTGCCAGCAGATACGGACAGGGGATAAGGAACACTGAAGCTTTCTTT. Its protein is CASRYGQGIRNTEAFF. The rearrangement links TRBV7-9 to TRBJ1-1; TRBD1 aligns across 9 bases. Germline-derived CDR1 and CDR2 are SEHNR and FQNEAQ (reference sequence). Trimming took 6 bases from V and 1 from J; bases not matched to a gene: 9. This CDR3 is built from 16 residues. The entire variable domain, with the rest obtained from reference TRBV7-9 and TRBJ1-1, is as follows: DTGVSQNPRHKITKRGQNVTFRCDPISEHNRLYWYRQTLGQGPEFLTYFQNEAQLEKSRLLSDRFSAERPKGSFSTLEIQRTEQGDSAMYLCASRYGQGIRNTEAFFGQGTRLTVV.

The V call is TRBV6-2 or TRBV6-3, the J call TRBJ1-4; D is ambiguous. Germline lookup yields CDR1 MNHEY and CDR2 SVGEGT. V dropped 2 bases and J dropped 8 bases, with 12 bases sitting between them. The length of the CDR3 is 14 residues. The CDR3, as DNA: TGTGCCAGCAGTTACGTGGGCGGGCGAGAAAAACTGTTTTTT. Residues: CASSYVGGREKLFF.

V usage is TRBV6-2 or TRBV6-3 and J usage is TRBJ1-5, with 7 bases that match TRBD1. The trim removed 6 bases at V and 7 bases at J, leaving 9 bases unmatched. The CDR3 is made up of 14 amino acids. Germline V gene sequence: CDR1 MNHEY, CDR2 SVGEGT. CDR3 bases: TGTGCCAGCAGCGGACAGGTCCGAACCCAGCCCCAGCATTTT. It translates to CASSGQVRTQPQHF.

The rearrangement links TRBV6-5 to TRBJ1-1; TRBD1 matches 7 bases. This CDR3 comprises 15 residues. Germline V gene sequence: CDR1 MNHEY, CDR2 SVGAGI. Germline trimming cut 2 bases from V and 6 bases from J; bases unmatched to any gene: 9. The CDR3 spells CASSYTPGGQPEAFF. The CDR3, as DNA: TGTGCCAGCAGTTACACGCCAGGGGGACAACCTGAAGCTTTCTTT.

The chain carries TRBV19 and TRBJ1-2; 7 nucleotides line up with TRBD1. Germline V gene data show CDR1 as LNHDA and CDR2 as SQIVND (reference sequence). V gave up 8 bases and J gave up 4 bases; unmatched junction bases: 4. The CDR3 spans 12 residues. CDR3 protein: CASGQVLYGYTF. In DNA form, the CDR3 reads TGTGCCAGTGGACAGGTCCTCTATGGCTACACCTTC.

V is TRBV27 and J is TRBJ1-4; D might be TRBD1 (6 bases). This CDR3 contains 15 residues. Trimming pared 3 bases from V and 3 bases from J, leaving 11 bases between. From germline, CDR1 is MNHEY and CDR2 SMNVEV (reference sequence). The CDR3 sequence: CASSFSSGANEKLFF. Written as DNA, the CDR3 is TGTGCCAGCAGTTTCTCCTCAGGGGCTAATGAAAAACTGTTTTTT.

Ten or more counts support this clone. The chain combines TRBV2 with TRBJ1-5; 8 bases agree with TRBD1. Trimming at V came to 2 bases and at J to 1 base, leaving 4 bases not matched to a gene. The CDR3 spans 16 residues. CDR1 and CDR2 (germline): SNHLY, FYNNEI. CDR3 protein: CASSEQGARSNQPQHF. The CDR3 coding sequence is TGTGCCAGCAGTGAACAGGGGGCGAGGAGCAATCAGCCCCAGCATTTT.

V usage is TRBV5-6 and J usage is TRBJ2-1; TRBD2 is a possible D gene (6 bases). Germline V gene sequence: CDR1 SGHDT, CDR2 YYEEEE. The CDR3 is 17 residues long. V was trimmed by 2 bases and J by 0 bases, leaving 15 bases between them. CDR3 residues: CASSLDLNGGSYNEQFF. CDR3 coding DNA: TGTGCCAGCAGCTTAGACTTGAACGGGGGCTCCTACAATGAGCAGTTCTTC.

This clone is a singleton in its sample. The chain has TRBV6-6 and TRBJ2-7, with 10 nucleotides matching TRBD2. The CDR3 is made up of 14 amino acids. The germline V gene encodes CDR1 MNHNY and CDR2 SVGAGI (reference sequence). Trimming at V came to 4 bases and at J to 3 bases, leaving 3 bases not matched to a gene. CDR3 region: CASSSSGGLYEQYF. CDR3 DNA: TGTGCCAGCAGTTCTAGCGGGGGTCTCTACGAGCAGTACTTC.

This clone is a singleton in its sample. The genes are TRBV24-1 and TRBJ1-5; no firm D call. CDR1 and CDR2 (germline): KGHDR, SFDVKD. With 5 bases removed from V and 2 bases from J, the gap between germline ends came to 6 bases. The CDR3 totals 13 residues. CDR3 sequence: CATSVQGNQPQHF. In nucleotides, the CDR3 is TGTGCCACCAGTGTCCAGGGCAATCAGCCCCAGCATTTT.

The chain links TRBV27 to TRBJ2-3; 13 bases fit TRBD2. CDR1 is MNHEY and CDR2 is SMNVEV in the germline V gene (reference sequence). The trim removed 6 bases at V and 9 bases at J, leaving 6 bases unmatched. This CDR3 is 14 amino acids long. The CDR3 spells CASRRTSGGPTQYF. In DNA form, the CDR3 reads TGTGCCAGCAGGAGGACTAGCGGGGGTCCGACGCAGTATTTT.

The CDR3 DNA sequence: TGTGCCAGCAGCTTAGCATCCGGGACTAGCGGGGGGTCTCAGAATGAGCAGTTCTTC. It codes for CASSLASGTSGGSQNEQFF. This sequence joins TRBV7-2 and TRBJ2-1; 15 bases match TRBD2. Losses at the gene ends were 0 bases for V and 7 bases for J; bases not matched to a gene: 10. Germline V gene data show CDR1 as SGHTA and CDR2 as FQGNSA. This CDR3 spans 19 amino acids.

CDR3 sequence reads: CASRPGAGSNQPQHF. The CDR3 bases are TGTGCCAGTAGGCCAGGGGCTGGGAGCAATCAGCCCCAGCATTTT. V is TRBV19 and J is TRBJ1-5; weak D call: TRBD1 (6 bases). The CDR3 covers 15 residues. The V end lost 6 bases, the J end lost 1 base, and 13 bases lay between the germline ends. The V gene's germline CDR1 is LNHDA and CDR2 SQIVND (reference sequence).

CDR3 residues: CASSQDPAGRGQYNEQFF. Here the CDR3 DNA reads TGCGCCAGCAGCCAAGATCCTGCAGGGCGGGGGCAGTACAATGAGCAGTTCTTC. J is TRBJ2-1 and V is TRBV4-3; D possibly corresponds to TRBD2 (7 bases). Per germline, CDR1 LGHNA and CDR2 YSLEER. The CDR3 is 18 amino acids. V shed 0 bases and J shed 4 bases, with 19 bases lying between them.

The chain couples TRBV30 to TRBJ2-1; 10 positions match TRBD2. Germline CDR1 GTSNPN, CDR2 SVGIG (reference sequence). The J segment lost 4 bases and the V segment lost 1 base, leaving 7 bases of the junction unmatched. The CDR3 has 16 amino acids. This chain's CDR3 is CAWSGVAGGAYNEQFF. DNA for the CDR3: TGTGCCTGGAGTGGAGTAGCGGGGGGAGCATACAATGAGCAGTTCTTC.

V gene TRBV7-8 combines with J gene TRBJ1-5; possibly TRBD1 for D (5 bases). V lost 2 bases, J lost 4 bases, and 12 bases lay in between. Germline V gene lookup returns CDR1 SGHVS and CDR2 FQNEAQ. The CDR3 length is 15 residues. The chain's CDR3 is CASSLSDSPNQPQHF. The CDR3 nucleotides are TGTGCCAGCAGCTTATCCGACAGCCCTAATCAGCCCCAGCATTTT.